This T cell receptor beta chain was observed in a study of blood T cell repertoires in COVID-19. Study-wide context: Whether acute or convalescent, the COVID-19 samples came from the United States, Italy and Spain.

The CDR3 runs 16 residues. V lost 0 bases, J lost 6 bases, and 15 bases lay in between. CDR1 is SGHRS, CDR2 YFSETQ, per germline. Original processing notes: Estimation of nucleated cell counts was performed using reference gene primer amplification. The data were produced by immunoSEQ multiplex PCR, yet TCRdb's version contains in-frame clones alone and is incomplete. That table furnishes V, J and clone size, whereas the DNA furnished D and trimming. The table includes approximately 150,000 clones, roughly 90% detected once. The sequence came from a man aged 55 to 69 with active or convalescent COVID-19. The rearrangement links TRBV5-1 to TRBJ1-4; D may be TRBD1 (6 bases). The material sequenced was peripheral blood. The CDR3 loop is CASSLGGQRPYEKLFF. Written as DNA, the CDR3 is TGCGCCAGCAGCTTGGGAGGACAGAGACCTTATGAAAAACTGTTTTTT.